This T cell receptor beta chain was sequenced for a study of blood T cell repertoires in COVID-19. Turning to the study itself: Samples of COVID-19 (acute and convalescent) were obtained from the United States, Italy and Spain.

Deletions cut 2 bases from V and 1 base from J, with 8 bases between. The CDR3 totals 14 residues. In germline, CDR1 is MNHEY, CDR2 SVGEGT. Per the authors' pipeline: Quantification of nucleated cells was approximated via reference gene primer amplification. Libraries were prepared by immunoSEQ multiplex PCR; TCRdb keeps only in-frame clonotypes and omits some of them. The V and J calls and clone size are taken from that table; D and trimming were inferred from the DNA. The data show about 170,000 clones, around 84% seen once. This clone occurred once. This sample includes further DNA sequences coding for the same CDR3.

Sample: peripheral blood. The receptor's source is a middle-aged man with active or convalescent COVID-19. J is TRBJ1-1 and V is TRBV6-2 or TRBV6-3, with D hard to call. CDR3 in DNA: TGTGCCAGCAGTTACCGGACTCGGAACACTGAAGCTTTCTTT. Protein sequence: CASSYRTRNTEAFF.